This TCR beta chain comes out of a study of shared clonotypes between healthy human individuals (dated by TCRdb to the early 2020s). Regarding the research as a whole: A couple of women and a few men aged 18 to 49 years were included in the cohort. Per donor, three plates each were used for CD4 naive and CD4 memory, two for CD8 naive, and one for CD8 memory. To estimate repertoire size and how much clonotypes are shared between individuals, the study performed deep sequencing of blood TCR repertoires from roughly five healthy adults. Different laboratories and diverse techniques were used to prepare libraries and sequence TCR repertoires, to increase sequencing depth and limit assay-specific biases. Leukapheresis yielded between about 0.85 and 9 billion PBMCs per donor. General conclusions and limits of the study: Higher generation probabilities were observed for clonotypes shared by all four sorted-subset donors than for non-shared clonotypes. Across four donors, approximately 5% of naive CD4, roughly 3.8% of naive CD8, about 2.3% of memory CD4, and 0.3% to 0.45% of memory CD8 clonotypes were shared. Estimated clonotype richness was generally larger for naive than for memory subsets. Based on pairwise subsampling, the degree of clonotype sharing among donors was expected to be affected by sequencing depth. Only blood was sampled, and tissue TCR repertoires likely differ from those in blood. Rarefaction of sorted-subset datasets indicated incomplete sequencing despite the large sequencing depth. The small number of donors limited the genetic and exposure-history diversity represented.

Healthy HIV-negative adults with no recently reported acute infections or vaccinations were included as donors. Every donor was a Caucasian adult living in Nashville, Tennessee, USA. CD4+ T cells were enriched by magnetic negative selection; naive cells were then positively selected on CD45RA, and the negative fraction formed the memory subset. Blood was collected by leukapheresis, and PBMCs were isolated by Ficoll-Histopaque density gradient centrifugation and then cryopreserved in liquid nitrogen vapor phase. Analytical flow cytometry was used to check the purity and quantity of each magnetically sorted T cell population. Each sorted fraction had its genomic DNA isolated and then quantified by UV absorbance on a Nanodrop 2000c. TCR CDR3 regions were amplified from genomic DNA by multiplex PCR using the deep immunoSEQ assay. Extracted genomic DNA from each cell subset was distributed evenly across all wells of several immunoSEQ 96-well plates, and each plate was treated as a replicate. For sorted subsets, each replicate PCR was loaded with 150 to 250 ng genomic DNA, equivalent to about 33,000 T cell genomes. The purified libraries were quantified using a Qubit 3.0 fluorometer, sized with a Bioanalyzer 2100, and then quantified again using the KAPA Library Quantification kit. A separate single-read 150-cycle Illumina NextSeq 550 flow cell was used to sequence each immunoSEQ 96-well plate. As for how the authors treated the data: Because only junctional sequences without quality scores were contained in the immunoSEQ output, filtering matching that applied to full-length reads could not be performed. To assign V/J genes and CDR3, sequences were annotated using PyIR, a Python wrapper for IgBLAST v1.9, with IMGT germline references. Reads were removed for weak V/J assignments (E-value above 1e-6), missing CDR3, stop codons, out-of-frame junctions, or ambiguous translated residues. A V3J clonotype was defined by an identical inferred V gene, J gene, and CDR3 amino acid sequence. To compute the percentage overlap between repertoires, the number of shared unique clonotypes was divided by the size of the smaller repertoire. RTK rarefaction, the Chao1 estimator, and Recon v2.1 estimates of unobserved clonotypes were used to assess repertoire richness. For all TCRbeta clonotypes obtained by the gDNA method from a few donors, generation probabilities were computed with OLGA. The source is immuneACCESS, and TCRdb retained only in-frame sequences with V and J called. Part of the clones is not carried over; for the studies checked, unresolved V genes explain less than half of this, and the remainder is unexplained. That table gives V, J and clone size, and the DNA gave D and trimming. A total of about 700,000 clones appear in this sample, around 74% of them only once. The ten largest clones represent 1.5% to 2% of the sample.

This clone was recorded many times. Its antigen is currently not known. No much larger clonotype is one base removed from it; base qualities were not supplied. The junction carries 11 bases between V and J, which are trimmed by 4 bases and 0 bases respectively. The germline V gene yields SGDLS for CDR1 and YYNGEE for CDR2. Measured from the cysteine to the phenylalanine, the CDR3 is 14 residues long. This entry keeps only the CDR3 DNA: 42 bases, framed from base 1. The source of this sequence is a woman aged 25 to 39 in good health. Recombination connected TRBV9 to TRBJ2-7; the D segment could be TRBD1, given 5 matching bases. Sequencing was performed on memory CD4+ T cells sorted from blood. Per the publication, the cell subset or site label means: CD45RA-negative fraction. In nucleotides, the sequence is TGTGCCAGCAGCCCCCGACAGAGCTCCTACGAGCAGTACTTC. Translation gives CASSPRQSSYEQYF.